This TCR beta chain was sequenced during a study of OX40 agonist ivuxolimab in advanced cancers. On this clone itself: As yet, its antigen is unknown.

Study observations and caveats: CD4+ T cells averaged fewer expanded clones than CD8+ T cells.

The V end was cut by 3 bases, the J end by 4 bases, with 7 bases between. This CDR3 comprises 13 residues. Looked up from germline, CDR1 is SEHNR and CDR2 is FQNEAQ (reference sequence). TCRdb's copy holds only in-frame clones and misses some; the assay was immunoSEQ multiplex PCR. The sample has roughly 26,000 clones; more than 70% are singletons. The chain combines TRBV7-9 with TRBJ2-1; D gene unclear. This TCR was sampled from an adult with an advanced solid tumor such as melanoma, head and neck, liver or kidney cancer. The sample here was CD4+ or CD8+ T cells sorted from blood, taken in a trial of the OX40 agonist ivuxolimab. CDR3 sequence reads: CASSFPQYNEQFF. In DNA, the CDR3 is TGTGCCAGCAGCTTCCCACAGTACAATGAGCAGTTCTTC.